This record concerns one TCR beta chain sequence. The data were taken from a study of PD-L1 blockade in urothelial cancer. Study context: Male sex and bladder-origin urothelial cancer were recorded for about 90% of the roughly 30 patients. Blood was subjected to analysis at 3 weeks (second dose) and 6 weeks following treatment start.

Patients had locally advanced or metastatic urothelial carcinoma. The CDR3 covers 17 residues. V was clipped by 9 bases and J by 2 bases; unmatched bases: 11. Germline V gives CDR1 WSHSY, CDR2 SAAADI. Clones were sequenced by immunoSEQ multiplex PCR, and TCRdb holds only the in-frame ones, with some missing. The sample gives 35,000 or so clones, around 83% of which show up once; approximately 16% is in the top ten. The sequences come from PBMCs, collected around atezolizumab (anti-PD-L1) treatment. V and J are TRBV10-2 and TRBJ2-6, with 9 bases that match TRBD1. The source of this sequence is a man in his fifties or sixties with urothelial cancer. In DNA form, the CDR3 reads TGCGCCAGAGGTAAGGGACAGGGTCGTACTGGGGCCAACGTCCTGACTTTC. Residues: CARGKGQGRTGANVLTF.